This entry lists 10 T cell receptor beta chains sequenced from one sample in a study of tumor-infiltrating lymphocytes in primary liver carcinoma. TCR beta cDNA was reverse-transcribed from about 500 ng of total RNA. The reaction used a constant-region primer and ProtoScript II reverse transcriptase. What produced the TCR beta libraries was three nested multiplex PCR rounds using slightly modified ARM-PCR. In the first two PCR rounds, TRBV1-TRBV30 forward primers were paired with a C-beta reverse primer, and each round lasted about 9 cycles. TCRdb called the multiplex PCR reads again in MiXCR, with one record for every CDR3 protein. The repertoire holds around 99,000 distinct CDR3 sequences, with around 68% as singletons. Starting material for RNA and DNA co-extraction consisted of about 17-31 mg of unsorted bulk tissue. Sequences were obtained from tumor-adjacent normal liver tissue. The receptors originated from a man between 40 and 49 years old with primary liver carcinoma and hepatitis B virus infection.

Comment on this clonotype: At one end the junction does not follow the germline gene, possibly because of a read error. This chain connects TRBV25-1 to TRBJ1-1; D remains unclear. This CDR3 is built from 13 residues. Germline values: CDR1 MGHDK, CDR2 SYGVNS. CDR3: CASSLGGMLNAFF. The CDR3 bases are TGTGCTAGCAGTCTCGGCGGGATGCTGAACGCTTTCTTT.

This clonotype was recorded a few times. An end of the junction does not agree with germline; a read error may underlie this. The chain joins TRBV6-1 to TRBJ2-7, with 11 positions matching TRBD2. Germline V gene sequence: CDR1 MNHNS, CDR2 SASEGT. The CDR3 contains 15 residues. The CDR3 bases are TGTGCCAGCAGTCCGACTAGCGGGATCTCCTACGATCAGTACTTC. Its translation: CASSPTSGISYDQYF.

Worth noting for this clonotype: The final CDR3 position lacks the conserved phenylalanine or tryptophan, pointing to a likely read error. The genes are TRBV5-5 and TRBJ2-5, with TRBD2 matching 15 bases. Germline V CDR1 and CDR2: SGHKS, YYEKEE (reference sequence). This CDR3 contains 18 residues. The CDR3 reads CASSPGLAGGRNQETQYL. The CDR3 nucleotides read TGTGCTAGCAGCCCGGGACTAGCGGGAGGACGTAACCAAGAGACCCAGTACTTA.

V gene TRBV20-1 combines with J gene TRBJ2-1, with unresolved D. Trimming removed 0 bases at V and 4 bases at J, with 4 bases between. The CDR3 is 12 amino acids. From germline, CDR1 is DFQATT and CDR2 SNEGSKA (reference sequence). The CDR3 DNA reads TGCAGTGCTAGAGAGGCGTACAATGAGCAGTTCTTC. Residues: CSAREAYNEQFF.

This clonotype was recorded a few times. Being one base from a much bigger clone, this may be a read error. This rearrangement joins TRBV12-3 or TRBV12-4 to TRBJ1-4; D ambiguous. The CDR3 contains 13 residues. The CDR3 DNA follows: TGTGCCGGCAGCACCGGGCCGAATGAAAAACTGTTTTTT. This encodes CAGSTGPNEKLFF.

This chain connects TRBV7-8 to TRBJ1-5; D perhaps matches TRBD1 (6 bases). Germline V lookup: CDR1 SGHVS, CDR2 FQNEAQ. Trimming stripped 0 bases from V and 6 bases from J, with 15 bases between. CDR3 length: 16 amino acids. The CDR3 spells CASSLAPPGVGQPQHF. Here the CDR3 DNA reads TGTGCCAGCAGCTTAGCCCCTCCAGGGGTCGGTCAGCCCCAGCATTTT.

This clonotype was counted a few times. V is TRBV5-1 and J is TRBJ2-7; no definite D call. V lost 4 bases and J 0 bases, leaving 14 bases between the germline ends. Germline CDR1 is SGHRS and CDR2 is YFSETQ. The CDR3 has 15 residues. CDR3 DNA sequence: TGCGCCAGCAGCCCTTCACCCGTTTCCTCCTACGAGCAGTACTTC. Protein: CASSPSPVSSYEQYF.

This clonotype was seen once. A read error may explain this, as a much larger clone is one base away. The CDR3 DNA is TGTGCCATCAGTGAGTTCATCGGGGCTTACAATGAGCAGTTCTTC. Translation: CAISEFIGAYNEQFF. V usage is TRBV10-3 and J usage is TRBJ2-1; the D gene could be TRBD1 or TRBD2 (5 bases each). Germline CDR1 reads ENHRY; CDR2 reads SYGVKD. V was pared by 1 base and J by 4 bases, with 11 bases between. There are 15 residues in the CDR3.

The chain recombines TRBV4-1 with TRBJ2-3; 12 bases fit TRBD2. CDR3 length: 17 residues. Germline values: CDR1 MGHRA, CDR2 YSYEKL. Trimming cost V 6 bases and J 11 bases; bases outside gene matches: 18. The CDR3 region has the DNA TGCGCCAGCAGGCCTAAGATCACTAGCGGGAGGCCTGCGAGGCAGTATTTT. This translates into CASRPKITSGRPARQYF.

Written as DNA, the CDR3 is TGCAGTGCTACCCAACCGACGACAGGACCCCACTACAATGAGCAGTTCTTC. Translated: CSATQPTTGPHYNEQFF. The chain carries TRBV20-1 and TRBJ2-1, with D perhaps matching TRBD1 (6 bases). The germline V gene encodes CDR1 DFQATT and CDR2 SNEGSKA (reference sequence). The CDR3 sequence is 17 residues long. Deletions cut 4 bases from V and 3 bases from J, with 22 bases between.